A selection of T cell receptor beta chains follows, all from one sample in a study of blood T cell repertoires in COVID-19. Using immunoSEQ multiplex PCR, the repertoire was profiled, and TCRdb retains in-frame clones only, with some absent. Of a few hundred thousand clones in the sample, 88% are singletons; the top ten hold approximately 0.8%. Sequencing input: peripheral blood. The origin of the receptors is a woman aged 25 to 39 with acute or convalescent COVID-19. The CDR3 runs from the conserved cysteine through the conserved F or W. A D gene is named only where the DNA matches it firmly. The size field is filled for only some rows; it gives once, few, many or a size class.

j_call,v_call,clone_size,d_call,cdr3_aa,cdr3_nt
TRBJ1-3,TRBV12-2,-,-,CASRLAQTGVNTIYF,TGTGCAAGTCGCTTAGCGCAAACAGGGGTAAACACCATATATTTT
TRBJ1-2,TRBV9,-,-,CASSVGQSFNYGYTF,TGTGCCAGCAGCGTAGGACAATCTTTTAACTATGGCTACACCTTC
TRBJ1-1,TRBV6-4,-,-,CASSDTGNTEAFF,TGTGCCAGCAGCGATACAGGGAACACTGAAGCTTTCTTT
TRBJ1-2,TRBV25-1,few,-,CASSSRASRVNNYGYTF,TGTGCCAGCAGTTCCCGAGCGAGCAGGGTAAATAACTATGGCTACACCTTC
TRBJ2-2,TRBV2,-,TRBD2,CASSEFLSSGLNTGELFF,TGTGCCAGCAGTGAATTTTTGTCTAGCGGGTTGAACACCGGGGAGCTGTTTTTT
TRBJ2-3,TRBV5-4,-,-,CASSRTGGTDTQYF,TGTGCCAGCAGTCGAACGGGAGGCACAGATACGCAGTATTTT
TRBJ1-3,TRBV19,-,-,CASSYSGNTIYF,TGTGCCAGTAGTTACTCTGGAAACACCATATATTTT
TRBJ2-7,TRBV25-1,-,TRBD2,CASSEPPGRGEHDEQYF,TGTGCCAGCAGTGAACCTCCGGGGAGGGGCGAGCATGACGAGCAGTACTTC
TRBJ2-3,TRBV6-5,-,-,CASSYSTTTDTQYF,TGTGCCAGCAGTTATAGTACTACCACAGATACGCAGTATTTT
TRBJ2-1,TRBV25-1,-,TRBD2,CASSLLAGTLYNEQFF,TGTGCCAGCAGTTTACTAGCGGGAACGTTATACAATGAGCAGTTCTTC
TRBJ2-7,TRBV19,-,TRBD1,CASSWGQGVSYEQYF,TGTGCCAGTAGCTGGGGACAGGGAGTGAGTTACGAGCAGTACTTC
TRBJ1-1,TRBV6-5,few,-,CASTLQDMMNTEAFF,TGTGCCAGCACTCTACAGGATATGATGAACACTGAAGCTTTCTTT
TRBJ2-5,TRBV12-3/TRBV12-4,once,-,CASSHDRQETQYF,TGTGCCAGCAGTCATGACAGACAAGAGACCCAGTACTTC
TRBJ2-7,TRBV19,-,TRBD2,CASSISLAGSFYEQYF,TGTGCCAGTAGTATATCACTAGCGGGAAGCTTCTACGAGCAGTACTTC
TRBJ2-5,TRBV5-1,-,TRBD1,CASSWMGQWQETQYF,TGCGCCAGCAGCTGGATGGGACAGTGGCAAGAGACCCAGTACTTC
TRBJ2-3,TRBV7-8,-,TRBD2,CASSLGLAGSDTQYF,TGTGCCAGCAGCCTGGGACTAGCGGGTTCCGATACGCAGTATTTT
TRBJ2-1,TRBV6-2/TRBV6-3,-,TRBD2,CASSFSGRVYYNEQFF,TGTGCCAGCAGTTTTAGCGGGAGGGTGTACTACAATGAGCAGTTCTTC
TRBJ1-1,TRBV9,-,TRBD1,CASSVVDTGVEAFF,TGTGCCAGCAGCGTAGTCGACACAGGGGTTGAAGCTTTCTTT
TRBJ2-3,TRBV27,-,-,CASSPLRRTTDTQYF,TGTGCCAGCAGCCCACTACGACGTACCACAGATACGCAGTATTTT
TRBJ2-7,TRBV5-4,-,TRBD1,CASSPRTGGLYEQYF,TGTGCCAGCAGCCCACGGACAGGGGGCTTGTACGAGCAGTACTTC
TRBJ2-2,TRBV9,-,TRBD1,CASSENRGPNTGELFF,TGTGCCAGCAGCGAAAACAGGGGGCCGAACACCGGGGAGCTGTTTTTT
TRBJ1-1,TRBV7-9,-,-,CASSLGEGMNTEAFF,TGTGCCAGCAGCTTAGGGGAGGGTATGAACACTGAAGCTTTCTTT
TRBJ1-1,TRBV4-1,once,TRBD1,CASSQDLLGTGSTEAFF,TGCGCCAGCAGCCAAGATTTATTAGGGACAGGGTCGACTGAAGCTTTCTTT
TRBJ2-7,TRBV11-2,-,TRBD1,CASIHKGQTYEQYF,TGTGCCAGCATCCACAAGGGACAGACCTACGAGCAGTACTTC
TRBJ1-2,TRBV6-1,once,TRBD1,CASSRGTGLYGYTF,TGTGCCAGCAGTCGCGGGACAGGACTCTATGGCTACACCTTC
TRBJ2-5,TRBV3-1/TRBV3-2,-,-,CASSQVLPFAGPGQETQYF,TGTGCCAGCAGCCAAGTTCTTCCGTTCGCGGGGCCGGGCCAAGAGACCCAGTACTTC
TRBJ1-5,TRBV30,-,-,CAWDGGTNQPQHF,TGTGCCTGGGATGGAGGGACGAATCAGCCCCAGCATTTT
TRBJ2-6,TRBV27,-,TRBD1,CASSFWTGTSGANVLTF,TGTGCCAGCAGTTTTTGGACAGGGACCTCTGGGGCCAACGTCCTGACTTTC
TRBJ2-7,TRBV6-5,-,-,CASSSQGHEQYF,TGTGCCAGCAGTTCACAGGGCCACGAGCAGTACTTC
TRBJ2-1,TRBV5-1,-,TRBD2,CASSLDPSGLSYNEQFF,TGCGCCAGCAGCTTGGACCCTAGCGGGCTCTCCTACAATGAGCAGTTCTTC
TRBJ2-5,TRBV7-3,-,TRBD2,CASSPRLAGALGETQYF,TGTGCCAGCAGCCCAAGACTAGCGGGAGCGTTGGGAGAGACCCAGTACTTC